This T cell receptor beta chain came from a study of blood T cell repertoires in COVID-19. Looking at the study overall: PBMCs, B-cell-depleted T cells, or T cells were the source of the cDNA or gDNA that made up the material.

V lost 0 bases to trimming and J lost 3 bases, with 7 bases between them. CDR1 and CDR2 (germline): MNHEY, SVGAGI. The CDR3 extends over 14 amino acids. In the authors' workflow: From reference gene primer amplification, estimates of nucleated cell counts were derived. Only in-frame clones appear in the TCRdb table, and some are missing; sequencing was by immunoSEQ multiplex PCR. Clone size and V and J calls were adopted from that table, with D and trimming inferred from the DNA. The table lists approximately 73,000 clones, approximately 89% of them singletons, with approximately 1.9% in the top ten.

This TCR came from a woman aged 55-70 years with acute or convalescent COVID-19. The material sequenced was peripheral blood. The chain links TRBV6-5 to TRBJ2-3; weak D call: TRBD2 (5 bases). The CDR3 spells CASSYSRGTDTQYF. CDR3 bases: TGTGCCAGCAGTTACTCGCGCGGGACAGATACGCAGTATTTT.